The 31 T cell receptor beta chains below were found in one sample sequenced in a study of stem cell transplantation in POMP-related autoinflammatory disease. Using immunoSEQ multiplex PCR, the repertoire was profiled, and TCRdb retains in-frame clones only, with some absent. Of about 2,000 clones in the sample, around 85% were seen once. The sequencing used Tregs from PBMCs, collected before stem cell transplantation. These receptors came from a human donor with POMP-related autoinflammation and immune dysregulation (PRAID).

The chain is built from TRBV4-2 and TRBJ1-2; D is possibly TRBD1 (6 bases). Germline V gene sequence: CDR1 LGHNA, CDR2 YNFKEQ. The CDR3 sequence is 15 residues long. Trimming stripped 4 bases from V and 1 base from J, with 13 bases between. DNA of the CDR3: TGTGCCAGCAGCCCCCGACAGGCCTTTAACTATGGCTACACCTTC. It codes for CASSPRQAFNYGYTF.

In its sample, this clone was seen a few times. The rearrangement uses TRBV2 and TRBJ1-5; 8 nucleotides agree with TRBD1. Trimming at V came to 8 bases and at J to 1 base, leaving 7 bases not matched to a gene. There are 15 residues in the CDR3. Per germline, CDR1 SNHLY and CDR2 FYNNEI. The CDR3 spells CASHGQGGSNQPQHF. CDR3 DNA: TGTGCCAGCCACGGACAGGGAGGCAGCAATCAGCCCCAGCATTTT.

The genes are TRBV2 and TRBJ1-3; D gene unclear. V was shortened by 6 bases and J by 4 bases, with 7 bases between the two germline ends. The CDR3 is 12 residues long. Germline CDR1 SNHLY, CDR2 FYNNEI. CDR3 protein: CASRPSGNTIYF. Written as DNA, the CDR3 is TGTGCCAGCAGACCATCCGGAAACACCATATATTTT.

The chain combines TRBV5-1 with TRBJ1-4; maybe TRBD1 (6 bases). In germline, CDR1 is SGHRS, CDR2 YFSETQ. V shed 7 bases and J shed 0 bases, with 10 bases lying between them. The CDR3 length is 14 residues. This CDR3 is CASRRGATNEKLFF. The CDR3 DNA reads as TGCGCCAGCCGGAGGGGGGCAACTAATGAAAAACTGTTTTTT.

This chain connects TRBV5-4 to TRBJ2-3, with 14 positions matching TRBD2. V lost 4 bases, J lost 4 bases, and 5 bases stayed unmatched. CDR3 size: 16 residues. Germline assignment: CDR1 SGHNT and CDR2 YYREEE (reference sequence). CDR3: CASSARTSGRSDTQYF. CDR3 DNA: TGTGCCAGCAGCGCCCGGACTAGCGGGAGGTCAGATACGCAGTATTTT.

This clone was seen just once. This chain joins TRBV6-5 and TRBJ2-7; 9 bases are a match to TRBD1. CDR3 size: 14 residues. Germline CDR1 is MNHEY and CDR2 is SVGAGI. The junction had 5 bases not matched to a gene; V was cut back by 6 bases and J by 2 bases. The CDR3 sequence: CASSSGQGTYEQYF. CDR3 DNA: TGTGCCAGCAGCTCTGGACAGGGGACCTACGAGCAGTACTTC.

This clone was observed a single time. V usage is TRBV4-1 and J usage is TRBJ2-3, with D perhaps TRBD2 (5 bases). V was clipped by 5 bases and J by 0 bases, with 9 bases between them. Looked up from germline, CDR1 is MGHRA and CDR2 is YSYEKL. This CDR3 comprises 14 residues. The CDR3 bases are TGCGCCAGCAGCTTACGGACTAGCACAGATACGCAGTATTTT. Its protein is CASSLRTSTDTQYF.

The gene calls are TRBV5-1 and TRBJ2-3; 7 nucleotides align to TRBD2. The CDR3 extends over 14 amino acids. With 4 bases clipped from V and 0 bases from J, the junction kept 2 bases outside the gene matches. CDR1 and CDR2 (germline): SGHRS, YFSETQ. The CDR3 protein is CASSVGGSTDTQYF. The CDR3, as DNA: TGCGCCAGCAGCGTCGGGGGGAGCACAGATACGCAGTATTTT.

The chain combines TRBV5-1 with TRBJ2-1, with 7 bases that match TRBD2. The CDR3 totals 13 residues. With V trimmed by 4 bases and J by 5 bases, 3 bases remained unmatched. The V gene's germline CDR1 is SGHRS and CDR2 YFSETQ. The CDR3 sequence is CASSVTSHNEQFF. CDR3 nucleotide sequence: TGCGCCAGCAGCGTGACTAGCCACAATGAGCAGTTCTTC.

Only a few counts were recorded for this clone. This rearrangement joins TRBV6-5 to TRBJ2-7; D remains ambiguous. This CDR3 contains 14 residues. Germline-derived CDR1 and CDR2 are MNHEY and SVGAGI. V lost 0 bases, J lost 1 base, and 7 bases lay in between. The CDR3 bases are TGTGCCAGCAGTTACTCGACACGATCCTACGAGCAGTACTTC. This translates into CASSYSTRSYEQYF.

The chain employs TRBV5-1 and TRBJ2-2; D not certain. Germline assignment: CDR1 SGHRS and CDR2 YFSETQ. Trimming pared 4 bases from V and 0 bases from J, leaving 16 bases between. This CDR3 spans 17 amino acids. The CDR3: CASSDSGSDANTGELFF. CDR3 nucleotides: TGCGCCAGCAGCGATTCCGGCAGTGACGCGAACACCGGGGAGCTGTTTTTT. Full variable domain (outside the CDR3, taken from reference TRBV5-1 and TRBJ2-2): KAGVTQTPRYLIKTRGQQVTLSCSPISGHRSVSWYQQTPGQGLQFLFEYFSETQRNKGNFPGRFSGRQFSNSRSEMNVSTLELGDSALYLCASSDSGSDANTGELFFGEGSRLTVL.

The rearrangement joins TRBV6-5 to TRBJ1-2; perhaps TRBD1 as D (6 bases). Germline CDR1 MNHEY, CDR2 SVGAGI. The CDR3 sequence is 16 residues long. V lost 0 bases to trimming and J lost 5 bases, with 16 bases between them. The CDR3 DNA reads as TGTGCCAGCAGTTACTCCGAGGGCAGGGGTCTTTATGGCTACACCTTC. It encodes CASSYSEGRGLYGYTF.

The chain uses TRBV5-6 and TRBJ2-1, with 7 bases matching TRBD2. CDR1 and CDR2 from the germline V gene are SGHDT and YYEEEE. V dropped 4 bases and J dropped 10; count of bases not matched to a gene: 14. The length of the CDR3 is 15 residues. The CDR3 protein is CASSRLAELRGEQFF. The CDR3 nucleotides are TGTGCCAGCAGCCGTCTAGCGGAGCTCCGCGGAGAGCAGTTCTTC. Based on the CDR3 plus reference TRBV5-6 and TRBJ2-1, the full variable domain is DAGVTQSPTHLIKTRGQQVTLRCSPKSGHDTVSWYQQALGQGPQFIFQYYEEEERQRGNFPDRFSGHQFPNYSSELNVNALLLGDSALYLCASSRLAELRGEQFFGPGTRLTVL.

This chain connects TRBV4-1 to TRBJ1-3, with 11 bases identical to TRBD1. The V gene end was trimmed by 4 bases and the J gene end by 3 bases; junction bases not matched to a gene: 2. Germline-derived CDR1 and CDR2 are MGHRA and YSYEKL. The CDR3 has 15 amino acids. CDR3 DNA: TGCGCCAGCAGCCGGACAGGGGGCGTTGGAAACACCATATATTTT. Protein: CASSRTGGVGNTIYF.

This chain joins TRBV18 and TRBJ1-5; 8 nucleotides align to TRBD1. V dropped 3 bases and J dropped 4; count of bases not matched to a gene: 5. The germline gives CDR1 KGHSH, CDR2 LQKENI. This CDR3 has 15 residues. The CDR3: CASSPDRGTNQPQHF. For the CDR3, the DNA is TGTGCCAGCTCACCCGACAGGGGTACTAATCAGCCCCAGCATTTT. The whole variable domain, remainder taken from reference TRBV18 and TRBJ1-5, is NAGVMQNPRHLVRRRGQEARLRCSPMKGHSHVYWYRQLPEEGLKFMVYLQKENIIDESGMPKERFSAEFPKEGPSILRIQQVVRGDSAAYFCASSPDRGTNQPQHFGDGTRLSIL.

This chain connects TRBV5-6 to TRBJ1-4; 7 bases are a match to TRBD1. CDR3 length: 15 amino acids. CDR1 and CDR2 from the germline V gene are SGHDT and YYEEEE. Trimming cost V 0 bases and J 3 bases; bases outside gene matches: 2. This CDR3 reads CASSLEGASNEKLFF. The CDR3 DNA reads TGTGCCAGCAGCTTGGAGGGGGCGTCTAATGAAAAACTGTTTTTT.

The genes are TRBV6-5 and TRBJ2-7; D is perhaps TRBD2 (5 bases). V lost 2 bases to trimming and J lost 3 bases, with 8 bases between them. The CDR3 is 13 amino acids. Germline V gene lookup returns CDR1 MNHEY and CDR2 SVGAGI. Written as DNA, the CDR3 is TGTGCCAGCAGTTACGGAGGCTACTACGAGCAGTACTTC. This encodes CASSYGGYYEQYF.

The chain combines TRBV7-9 with TRBJ1-1; D is undetermined. V lost 0 bases and J lost 1, with 15 bases in between. The germline gives CDR1 SEHNR, CDR2 FQNEAQ (reference sequence). This CDR3 region has 17 residues. The CDR3 loop reads CASSLALIERSNTEAFF. Written as DNA, the CDR3 is TGTGCCAGCAGCTTAGCGCTAATCGAACGGTCGAACACTGAAGCTTTCTTT.

This chain links TRBV7-3 with TRBJ2-1; 7 bases match TRBD2. Germline trimming cut 2 bases from V and 9 bases from J; bases unmatched to any gene: 7. This CDR3 has 14 residues. Germline CDR1 is SGHTA and CDR2 is FQGTGA. CDR3 DNA sequence: TGTGCCAGCAGCTTAGAGGGAGGGCCCGGTGAGCAGTTCTTC. Translating it yields CASSLEGGPGEQFF.

The chain joins TRBV19 to TRBJ1-5, with a weak D call TRBD1 (5 bases). From germline, CDR1 is LNHDA and CDR2 SQIVND (reference sequence). Deletions cut 6 bases from V and 3 bases from J, with 12 bases between. This CDR3 contains 14 residues. The CDR3: CASSGGRNNQPQHF. The CDR3 DNA reads TGTGCCAGTAGCGGGGGACGGAACAATCAGCCCCAGCATTTT.

The chain recombines TRBV19 with TRBJ2-6; no reliable D call. The CDR3 covers 16 residues. Germline values: CDR1 LNHDA, CDR2 SQIVND (reference sequence). Trimming removed 2 bases at V and 4 bases at J, with 12 bases between. The CDR3 loop is CASSISGYWGANVLTF. CDR3 in DNA: TGTGCCAGTAGTATATCCGGTTATTGGGGGGCCAACGTCCTGACTTTC.

The rearrangement joins TRBV18 to TRBJ2-5; the D gene is possibly TRBD1 (6 bases). V was pared by 5 bases and J by 5 bases, with 12 bases between. CDR1 is KGHSH and CDR2 is LQKENI in the germline V gene. There are 13 residues in the CDR3. DNA of the CDR3: TGTGCCAGCTCATTCGGACAGAGGGAGACCCAGTACTTC. This sequence encodes CASSFGQRETQYF. Using reference TRBV18 and TRBJ2-5 for the parts outside the CDR3, the full variable domain is NAGVMQNPRHLVRRRGQEARLRCSPMKGHSHVYWYRQLPEEGLKFMVYLQKENIIDESGMPKERFSAEFPKEGPSILRIQQVVRGDSAAYFCASSFGQRETQYFGPGTRLLVL.

The rearrangement links TRBV2 to TRBJ1-4; 7 nucleotides agree with TRBD1. V lost 5 bases and J lost 10; bases outside the gene matches: 13. Germline V gene lookup returns CDR1 SNHLY and CDR2 FYNNEI. This CDR3 is 15 amino acids long. For the CDR3, the DNA is TGTGCCAGCAGTACAATACAGGGGTGGCGGGGAAAACTGTTTTTT. As protein: CASSTIQGWRGKLFF.

V gene TRBV6-6 combines with J gene TRBJ2-7, with TRBD2 matching 8 bases. Germline trimming cut 0 bases from V and 2 bases from J; bases unmatched to any gene: 3. Per the germline V gene, CDR1 is MNHNY and CDR2 is SVGAGI (reference sequence). CDR3 length: 15 amino acids. The CDR3 loop is CASSYSRTSPYEQYF. The CDR3 bases are TGTGCCAGCAGTTACTCCCGGACTAGCCCCTACGAGCAGTACTTC.

V and J are TRBV2 and TRBJ2-6; the D is unclear. This CDR3 comprises 15 residues. V lost 0 bases, J lost 0 bases, and 3 bases lay in between. In germline, CDR1 is SNHLY, CDR2 FYNNEI. CDR3 DNA sequence: TGTGCCAGCAGTGAAGCGCACTCTGGGGCCAACGTCCTGACTTTC. It yields the protein CASSEAHSGANVLTF.

The gene calls are TRBV6-1 and TRBJ2-5, with 9 positions matching TRBD2. J lost 4 bases, V lost 5 bases, and 5 bases had no gene match. This CDR3 region has 14 residues. Germline V gives CDR1 MNHNS, CDR2 SASEGT. As DNA, the CDR3 is TGTGCCAGCAGTTTTAGCGGGAGTCGAGAGACCCAGTACTTC. Protein product: CASSFSGSRETQYF.

The V and J genes are TRBV27 and TRBJ1-2; tentative D call: TRBD1 (5 bases). This CDR3 has 13 amino acids. The germline V gene encodes CDR1 MNHEY and CDR2 SMNVEV (reference sequence). Trimming removed 6 bases from V and 3 bases from J, with 11 bases in between. CDR3 residues: CASSSGHYYGYTF. In DNA, the CDR3 is TGTGCCAGCAGCTCCGGACATTACTATGGCTACACCTTC.

The V gene is TRBV19, the J gene TRBJ1-1; D gene ambiguous. This CDR3 region has 11 residues. CDR1 and CDR2 (germline): LNHDA, SQIVND (reference sequence). Trimming took 2 bases from V and 2 from J, leaving 0 bases between them. The chain's CDR3 is CASSINTEAFF. CDR3 in DNA: TGTGCCAGTAGTATAAACACTGAAGCTTTCTTT.

This clone was observed a single time. The V gene is TRBV7-9, the J gene TRBJ1-2, with 7 bases aligning to TRBD1. The junction had 13 bases not matched to a gene; V was cut back by 4 bases and J by 2 bases. Germline CDR1 is SEHNR and CDR2 is FQNEAQ (reference sequence). The CDR3 has 17 amino acids. As DNA, the CDR3 is TGTGCCAGCAGCTCCTCATCGGGACAGCGATCCAACTATGGCTACACCTTC. Translating gives CASSSSSGQRSNYGYTF.

V usage is TRBV7-2 and J usage is TRBJ2-1; D is perhaps TRBD1 or TRBD2 (5 bases each). The CDR3 sequence is 15 residues long. V was clipped by 3 bases and J by 2 bases, with 11 bases between them. Germline CDR1 SGHTA, CDR2 FQGNSA. CDR3 nucleotide sequence: TGTGCCAGCAGCTTCCGGGACCTACCCTACAATGAGCAGTTCTTC. As protein: CASSFRDLPYNEQFF.

This rearrangement joins TRBV5-7 to TRBJ1-2; possible D gene TRBD1, 5 bases. TRBV5-7 belongs to the ORF category, with a function that is uncertain. V shed 2 bases and J shed 3 bases, with 11 bases lying between them. This CDR3 has 14 residues. The CDR3 region is CASSFGRGHYGYTF. CDR3 DNA sequence: TGTGCCAGCAGCTTTGGGCGGGGCCACTATGGCTACACCTTC.